Below are 21 T cell receptor beta chains sequenced from a single sample in a study of identifying expanded T cells in peripheral blood. The assay was immunoSEQ multiplex PCR, and TCRdb's table has in-frame clones only and misses some. The table lists about 53,000 clones, about 85% of them singletons. The specimen was blood. These receptors were taken from a person between 18 and 75 years old in good health.

The chain links TRBV7-3 to TRBJ2-3; TRBD2 might be the D (6 bases). Between the trimmed V and J ends, which lost 5 bases and 10 bases, there was a span of 10 bases. CDR1 and CDR2 from the germline V gene are SGHTA and FQGTGA. The CDR3 extends over 11 amino acids. The DNA of the CDR3 is TGTGCCAGCAGCCCACGGGAGTCGCAGTATTTT. It encodes CASSPRESQYF. The full variable domain, its missing parts supplied by reference TRBV7-3 and TRBJ2-3, is GAGVSQTPSNKVTEKGKYVELRCDPISGHTALYWYRQSLGQGPEFLIYFQGTGAADDSGLPNDRFFAVRPEGSVSTLKIQRTERGDSAVYLCASSPRESQYFGPGTRLTVL.

This clone was seen a few times. This rearrangement joins TRBV7-8 to TRBJ1-5; TRBD1 is a possible D gene (5 bases). V was shortened by 6 bases and J by 4 bases, with 10 bases between the two germline ends. Germline CDR1 is SGHVS and CDR2 is FQNEAQ. The CDR3 extends over 13 amino acids. The CDR3 DNA reads as TGTGCCAGCAGTTCAGGGTATAATCAGCCCCAGCATTTT. Protein sequence: CASSSGYNQPQHF.

About this clone: At one boundary the junction diverges from the germline segment, which might be a read error. The J gene is TRBJ1-1, the V gene TRBV7-9; 8 bases are a match to TRBD1. Germline assignment: CDR1 SEHNR and CDR2 FQNEAQ (reference sequence). CDR3 length: 16 residues. CDR3 residues: CASSDRGAGLNTEAFF. CDR3 sequence (DNA): TGTGCCAGCAGCGACAGGGGTGCTGGGTTGAATACTGAAGCTTTCTTT.

The sample holds one count of this clone. The J gene is TRBJ1-3, the V gene TRBV30, with D uncertain. Germline V gene sequence: CDR1 GTSNPN, CDR2 SVGIG (reference sequence). Trimming took off 4 bases at V and 0 bases at J, with 4 bases between the two ends. This CDR3 region has 12 residues. DNA of the CDR3: TGTGCCTGGACTCCCTCTGGAAACACCATATATTTT. Protein: CAWTPSGNTIYF.

V and J are TRBV5-1 and TRBJ1-2; tentative D call: TRBD1 (6 bases). The V end was cut by 4 bases, the J end by 1 base, with 17 bases between. Looked up from germline, CDR1 is SGHRS and CDR2 is YFSETQ. The CDR3 is 16 residues long. The CDR3: CASSRGAVEFNYGYTF. Written as DNA, the CDR3 is TGCGCCAGCAGCCGGGGGGCAGTTGAATTTAACTATGGCTACACCTTC.

DNA of the CDR3: TGTGCCAGCAGTGGGGCTAGCGGGAGGATGAATGAGCAGTTCTTC. Protein product: CASSGASGRMNEQFF. This chain links TRBV25-1 with TRBJ2-1; 11 bases match TRBD2. There are 15 residues in the CDR3. J lost 7 bases, V lost 4 bases, and 6 bases had no gene match. Germline CDR1 and CDR2: MGHDK and SYGVNS.

In this sample, this clone turned up once. CDR3 residues: CASSVGPGNTGELFF. In DNA form, the CDR3 reads TGTGCCAGCAGCGTAGGGCCGGGGAACACCGGGGAGCTGTTTTTT. The chain links TRBV9 to TRBJ2-2; D remains ambiguous. Trimming took 0 bases from V and 1 from J, leaving 7 bases between them. The germline gives CDR1 SGDLS, CDR2 YYNGEE. This CDR3 contains 15 residues.

The rearrangement joins TRBV7-8 to TRBJ2-1, with 16 positions matching TRBD2. V shed 8 bases and J 0 bases; nucleotides not matched to a gene: 13. This CDR3 contains 20 residues. Germline V gene lookup returns CDR1 SGHVS and CDR2 FQNEAQ. DNA for the CDR3: TGTGCCAGCGCAAACGGAGGGACTAGCGGGAGGGGTTACTCCTACAATGAGCAGTTCTTC. It encodes CASANGGTSGRGYSYNEQFF.

The V gene is TRBV5-6, the J gene TRBJ2-5, with TRBD2 matching 9 bases. Unmatched junction bases numbered 12, after V lost 2 bases and J lost 4 bases. Germline V gene lookup returns CDR1 SGHDT and CDR2 YYEEEE. The CDR3 is made up of 17 amino acids. CDR3 sequence: CASSFGNPRGGLETQYF. The CDR3 nucleotides read TGTGCCAGCAGCTTCGGAAACCCGCGGGGGGGATTAGAGACCCAGTACTTC.

V and J are TRBV11-2 and TRBJ2-1, with 8 bases fitting TRBD2. The CDR3 runs to 16 residues. The germline V gene encodes CDR1 SGHAT and CDR2 FQNNGV. V shed 2 bases and J 7 bases; nucleotides not matched to a gene: 10. Here the CDR3 reads CASSLMELAGSNEQFF. DNA for the CDR3: TGTGCCAGCAGCTTAATGGAGTTAGCGGGGAGTAATGAGCAGTTCTTC.

The gene calls are TRBV9 and TRBJ2-2; D is possibly TRBD1 (6 bases). V shed 4 bases and J shed 0 bases, with 13 bases lying between them. The CDR3 is 16 amino acids. CDR1 is SGDLS and CDR2 is YYNGEE in the germline V gene. As DNA, the CDR3 is TGTGCCAGCAGCCCTGGGGACACCCCGAACACCGGGGAGCTGTTTTTT. As protein: CASSPGDTPNTGELFF.

The chain uses TRBV10-2 and TRBJ2-7, with 16 bases matching TRBD2. There are 14 residues in the CDR3. The V gene's germline CDR1 is WSHSY and CDR2 SAAADI. The ends lost 11 bases at V and 4 bases at J; junction bases unmatched: 5. The CDR3: CAATGLAGGYEQYF. Here the CDR3 DNA reads TGCGCCGCCACGGGACTAGCGGGAGGGTACGAGCAGTACTTC.

This clone has only a few counts. The V and J genes are TRBV4-3 and TRBJ2-7; D perhaps matches TRBD2 (5 bases). The CDR3 spans 16 residues. V was clipped by 2 bases and J by 0 bases, with 14 bases between them. The germline CDR1 and CDR2 sequences are LGHNA and YSLEER. CDR3 region: CASSQPSAGPSYEQYF. As DNA, the CDR3 is TGCGCCAGCAGCCAACCCTCGGCGGGTCCCTCCTACGAGCAGTACTTC.

In its sample, this clone was seen once. The chain uses TRBV7-9 and TRBJ1-1; tentative D call: TRBD1 (6 bases). The V end lost 5 bases, the J end lost 6 bases, and 19 bases lay between the germline ends. CDR3 length: 15 amino acids. Germline V gene sequence: CDR1 SEHNR, CDR2 FQNEAQ (reference sequence). In DNA, the CDR3 is TGTGCCAGCAGCAAAGGGGGAGGGGTTCCCGCTGAAGCTTTCTTT. The encoded protein is CASSKGGGVPAEAFF.

The rearrangement uses TRBV19 and TRBJ2-1; maybe TRBD1 (6 bases). Germline-derived CDR1 and CDR2 are LNHDA and SQIVND (reference sequence). The germline V and J ends were trimmed by 5 bases and 4 bases, with 24 bases remaining between them. The CDR3 has 18 amino acids. DNA of the CDR3: TGTGCCAGTAGTGGAAGGGTGTCGGACAGCATTTTATACAATGAGCAGTTCTTC. Translation gives CASSGRVSDSILYNEQFF.

J is TRBJ2-7 and V is TRBV4-3; D might be TRBD1 (5 bases). Deletions cut 0 bases from V and 8 bases from J, with 11 bases between. The CDR3 extends over 13 amino acids. Germline V gene data show CDR1 as LGHNA and CDR2 as YSLEER. CDR3 protein: CASSQESRTKQYF. CDR3 DNA sequence: TGCGCCAGCAGCCAAGAGTCTAGGACAAAGCAGTACTTC.

V gene TRBV7-2 combines with J gene TRBJ1-4, with D perhaps matching TRBD1 (6 bases). The CDR3 is 15 amino acids. With 2 bases removed from V and 7 bases from J, the gap between germline ends came to 14 bases. Germline lookup yields CDR1 SGHTA and CDR2 FQGNSA. Written as DNA, the CDR3 is TGTGCCAGCAGCTTATCGGGGGGCGCGGGTGAAAAACTGTTTTTT. This gives the protein CASSLSGGAGEKLFF.

The chain joins TRBV14 to TRBJ1-2; D perhaps matches TRBD1 (5 bases). Germline-derived CDR1 and CDR2 are SGHDN and FVKESK. CDR3 size: 14 residues. V lost 4 bases and J 2 bases, leaving 11 bases between the germline ends. DNA of the CDR3: TGTGCCAGCAGCCTTAATACAGGAAACTATGGCTACACCTTC. Residues: CASSLNTGNYGYTF.

V gene TRBV2 combines with J gene TRBJ2-5, with TRBD2 matching 10 bases. CDR1 SNHLY and CDR2 FYNNEI come from the germline V gene. Germline trimming cut 7 bases from V and 2 bases from J; bases unmatched to any gene: 7. The CDR3 covers 15 residues. CDR3 in amino acids: CASTTYSGGQETQYF. The DNA for the CDR3 is TGTGCCAGCACTACTTATAGCGGGGGGCAAGAGACCCAGTACTTC.

This clone has a handful of counts. V gene TRBV5-1 combines with J gene TRBJ1-4; D is undetermined. CDR1 SGHRS and CDR2 YFSETQ come from the germline V gene. The CDR3 contains 15 residues. Trimming left V 3 bases short and J 3 bases short, with 12 bases between. The CDR3 DNA is TGCGCCAGCAGCTCGGCTGGAGGACCTAATGAAAAACTGTTTTTT. This translates into CASSSAGGPNEKLFF. Combining the CDR3 with reference TRBV5-1 and TRBJ1-4 gives the whole variable domain KAGVTQTPRYLIKTRGQQVTLSCSPISGHRSVSWYQQTPGQGLQFLFEYFSETQRNKGNFPGRFSGRQFSNSRSEMNVSTLELGDSALYLCASSSAGGPNEKLFFGSGTQLSVL.

V gene TRBV9 combines with J gene TRBJ2-2, with TRBD2 matching over 7 bases. Germline CDR1 SGDLS, CDR2 YYNGEE. The CDR3 is 16 amino acids. Trimming cost V 3 bases and J 5 bases; bases outside gene matches: 10. CDR3 region: CASSDGGGSRTGELFF. DNA for the CDR3: TGTGCCAGCAGCGACGGCGGGGGAAGCCGTACCGGGGAGCTGTTTTTT.